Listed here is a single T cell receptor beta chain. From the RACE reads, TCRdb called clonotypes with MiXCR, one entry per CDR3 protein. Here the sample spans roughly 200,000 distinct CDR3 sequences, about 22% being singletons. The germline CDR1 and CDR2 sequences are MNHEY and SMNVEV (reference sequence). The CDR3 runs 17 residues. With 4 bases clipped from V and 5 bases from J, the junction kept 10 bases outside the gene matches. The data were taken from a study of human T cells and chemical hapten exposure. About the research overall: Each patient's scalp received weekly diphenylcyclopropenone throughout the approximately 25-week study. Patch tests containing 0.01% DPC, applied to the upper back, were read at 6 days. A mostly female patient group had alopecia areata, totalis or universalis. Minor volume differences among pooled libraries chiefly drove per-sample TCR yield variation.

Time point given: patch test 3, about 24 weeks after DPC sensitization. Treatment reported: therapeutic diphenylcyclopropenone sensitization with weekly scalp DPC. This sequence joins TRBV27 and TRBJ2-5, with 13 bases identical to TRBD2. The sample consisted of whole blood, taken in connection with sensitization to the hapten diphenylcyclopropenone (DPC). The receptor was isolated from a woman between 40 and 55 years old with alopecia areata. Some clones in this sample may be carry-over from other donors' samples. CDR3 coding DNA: TGTGCCAGCAGTTCAAGACTAGCGGGAGGCTCGGGGGAGACCCAGTACTTC. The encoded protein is CASSSRLAGGSGETQYF.